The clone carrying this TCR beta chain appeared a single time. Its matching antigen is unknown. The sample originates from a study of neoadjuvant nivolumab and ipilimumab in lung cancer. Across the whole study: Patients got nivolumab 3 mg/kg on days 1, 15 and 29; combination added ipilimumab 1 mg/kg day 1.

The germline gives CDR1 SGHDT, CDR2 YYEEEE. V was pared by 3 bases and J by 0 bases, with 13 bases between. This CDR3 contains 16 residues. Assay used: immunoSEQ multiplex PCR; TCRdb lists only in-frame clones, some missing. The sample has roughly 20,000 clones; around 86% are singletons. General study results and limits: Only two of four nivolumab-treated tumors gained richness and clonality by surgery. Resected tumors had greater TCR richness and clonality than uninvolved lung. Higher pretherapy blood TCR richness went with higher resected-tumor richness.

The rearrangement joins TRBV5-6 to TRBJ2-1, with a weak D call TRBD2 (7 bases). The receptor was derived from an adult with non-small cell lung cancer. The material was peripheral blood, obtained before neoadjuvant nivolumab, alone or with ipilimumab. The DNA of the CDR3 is TGTGCCAGCAGCTCCGGGGGCGGGAGCTCCTACAATGAGCAGTTCTTC. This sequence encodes CASSSGGGSSYNEQFF.